These 15 T cell receptor beta chains share one sample of origin, sequenced in a study of blood T cell repertoires in COVID-19. Sequencing used immunoSEQ multiplex PCR; TCRdb keeps in-frame clones, though not all of them. The sample includes about 30,000 clones, roughly 82% seen only once; the top ten take 13%. The sample was peripheral blood. The origin of the receptors is a human donor in a cohort sampled during active COVID-19.

The chain is built from TRBV19 and TRBJ2-3, with 9 bases lining up with TRBD1. Trimming cost V 9 bases and J 1 base; bases outside gene matches: 5. Looked up from germline, CDR1 is LNHDA and CDR2 is SQIVND (reference sequence). The CDR3 has 14 amino acids. The CDR3 region has the DNA TGTGCCAGCACGGACAGGGGTCGCACAGATACGCAGTATTTT. Its translation: CASTDRGRTDTQYF.

This clone is a singleton in its sample. The V call is TRBV7-3, the J call TRBJ1-1; no firm D call. The CDR3 covers 13 residues. CDR1 and CDR2 from the germline V gene are SGHTA and FQGTGA. The V gene lost 5 bases and the J gene lost 0 bases, with 7 bases spanning the gap. The CDR3 DNA is TGTGCCAGCAGCCTCGGTATGAACACTGAAGCTTTCTTT. Translated: CASSLGMNTEAFF.

This chain links TRBV5-1 with TRBJ2-1, with 12 nucleotides matching TRBD2. Germline V CDR1 and CDR2: SGHRS, YFSETQ. The CDR3 extends over 15 amino acids. Losses at the gene ends were 2 bases for V and 8 bases for J; bases not matched to a gene: 5. The CDR3 here is CASSLTSGGNYEQFF. The CDR3 DNA sequence: TGCGCCAGCAGCTTAACTAGCGGGGGGAACTATGAGCAGTTCTTC. Supplemented by reference TRBV5-1 and TRBJ2-1, the full variable domain reads KAGVTQTPRYLIKTRGQQVTLSCSPISGHRSVSWYQQTPGQGLQFLFEYFSETQRNKGNFPGRFSGRQFSNSRSEMNVSTLELGDSALYLCASSLTSGGNYEQFFGPGTRLTVL.

This rearrangement joins TRBV4-1 to TRBJ1-4; TRBD1 is a possible D gene (6 bases). The CDR3 is 15 amino acids. Trimming cost V 0 bases and J 8 bases, with 13 bases left between them. Germline CDR1 and CDR2: MGHRA and YSYEKL. CDR3 loop: CASSQERQGREKLFF. CDR3 nucleotides: TGCGCCAGCAGCCAAGAACGTCAGGGGCGGGAAAAACTGTTTTTT.

This clone occurred a few times. The chain is built from TRBV4-2 and TRBJ2-3; tentatively, D is TRBD1 (6 bases). Germline V lookup: CDR1 LGHNA, CDR2 YNFKEQ. CDR3 size: 15 residues. Trimming removed 4 bases at V and 0 bases at J, with 11 bases between. The CDR3 DNA reads TGTGCCAGCAGCCCGACAGGTACTAGCACAGATACGCAGTATTTT. Amino acids: CASSPTGTSTDTQYF.

The CDR3 coding sequence is TGTGCCAGCAGCGTAGCCTCCGGGAAAAACAATGAGCAGTTCTTC. It specifies CASSVASGKNNEQFF. The chain combines TRBV9 with TRBJ2-1; D is perhaps TRBD2 (5 bases). Germline CDR1 and CDR2: SGDLS and YYNGEE. Trimming took off 0 bases at V and 5 bases at J, with 12 bases between the two ends. The CDR3 length is 15 residues.

The chain carries TRBV18 and TRBJ1-1, with D unresolved. The V end was cut by 4 bases, the J end by 2 bases, with 11 bases between. From germline, CDR1 is KGHSH and CDR2 LQKENI. The CDR3 runs to 14 residues. Here the CDR3 DNA reads TGTGCCAGCTCACGGGTTAACAGCAACACTGAAGCTTTCTTT. Its protein product is CASSRVNSNTEAFF.

V and J are TRBV2 and TRBJ2-7; 14 bases are shared with TRBD2. Trimming cost V 6 bases and J 4 bases; bases outside gene matches: 5. The CDR3 runs to 15 residues. Per the germline V gene, CDR1 is SNHLY and CDR2 is FYNNEI. In DNA, the CDR3 is TGTGCCAGCAGCAGCAGACTAGCGGGGGGGTACGAGCAGTACTTC. The encoded protein is CASSSRLAGGYEQYF.

There are a few counts of this clone. The V gene is TRBV30, the J gene TRBJ2-2; a weak D match, TRBD2 (5 bases). V gave up 0 bases and J gave up 3 bases, with 8 bases separating them. CDR3 size: 14 residues. The V gene's germline CDR1 is GTSNPN and CDR2 SVGIG (reference sequence). CDR3: CAWSVRGYTGELFF. CDR3 bases: TGTGCCTGGAGTGTACGAGGGTACACCGGGGAGCTGTTTTTT.

The chain is built from TRBV28 and TRBJ1-4; D might be TRBD1 (6 bases). The CDR3 covers 15 residues. Germline-derived CDR1 and CDR2 are MDHEN and SYDVKM. The ends were cut back, 5 bases at V and 7 bases at J, with 17 bases in the middle. The CDR3 nucleotides read TGTGCCAGCAGTCGGGGGGGGCAGGGGAGTGAAAAACTGTTTTTT. Residues: CASSRGGQGSEKLFF.

The CDR3 sequence: CASSVGGTAYGYTF. The CDR3 bases are TGTGCCAGCAGCGTAGGAGGCACGGCCTATGGCTACACCTTC. This sequence joins TRBV9 and TRBJ1-2, with no clear D. Germline CDR1 is SGDLS and CDR2 is YYNGEE. The V gene lost 0 bases and the J gene lost 4 bases, with 10 bases spanning the gap. The CDR3 covers 14 residues.

This clone was counted only a few times. This rearrangement joins TRBV4-2 to TRBJ2-3, with TRBD2 as a possible D gene (6 bases). Trimming took off 0 bases at V and 3 bases at J, with 7 bases between the two ends. This CDR3 region has 14 residues. Germline assignment: CDR1 LGHNA and CDR2 YNFKEQ. This CDR3 is CASSQEEGTDTQYF. CDR3 nucleotides: TGTGCCAGCAGCCAAGAGGAGGGAACAGATACGCAGTATTTT.

This chain joins TRBV19 and TRBJ2-7; TRBD2 agrees at 8 bases. CDR1 and CDR2 (germline): LNHDA, SQIVND (reference sequence). V was pared by 5 bases and J by 6 bases, with 9 bases of the junction left unmatched. There are 14 residues in the CDR3. The CDR3 sequence is CASSGGGGSREQYF. CDR3 sequence (DNA): TGTGCCAGTAGTGGTGGCGGGGGGAGTCGCGAGCAGTACTTC.

V usage is TRBV29-1 and J usage is TRBJ1-2; D is perhaps TRBD1 (5 bases). Per the germline V gene, CDR1 is SQVTM and CDR2 is ANQGSEA. CDR3 length: 13 amino acids. V lost 5 bases, J lost 4 bases, and 14 bases lay in between. CDR3 nucleotides: TGCAGCGTTTACACCGACGGGGGCTATGGCTACACCTTC. Its protein product is CSVYTDGGYGYTF.

This chain uses TRBV4-2 with TRBJ2-3, with 9 positions matching TRBD2. The CDR3 is made up of 14 amino acids. Unmatched junction bases numbered 1, after V lost 3 bases and J lost 3 bases. Germline loops: CDR1 LGHNA, CDR2 YNFKEQ. This CDR3 is CASSQGLATDTQYF. The CDR3 DNA reads as TGTGCCAGCAGCCAGGGACTAGCAACAGATACGCAGTATTTT.